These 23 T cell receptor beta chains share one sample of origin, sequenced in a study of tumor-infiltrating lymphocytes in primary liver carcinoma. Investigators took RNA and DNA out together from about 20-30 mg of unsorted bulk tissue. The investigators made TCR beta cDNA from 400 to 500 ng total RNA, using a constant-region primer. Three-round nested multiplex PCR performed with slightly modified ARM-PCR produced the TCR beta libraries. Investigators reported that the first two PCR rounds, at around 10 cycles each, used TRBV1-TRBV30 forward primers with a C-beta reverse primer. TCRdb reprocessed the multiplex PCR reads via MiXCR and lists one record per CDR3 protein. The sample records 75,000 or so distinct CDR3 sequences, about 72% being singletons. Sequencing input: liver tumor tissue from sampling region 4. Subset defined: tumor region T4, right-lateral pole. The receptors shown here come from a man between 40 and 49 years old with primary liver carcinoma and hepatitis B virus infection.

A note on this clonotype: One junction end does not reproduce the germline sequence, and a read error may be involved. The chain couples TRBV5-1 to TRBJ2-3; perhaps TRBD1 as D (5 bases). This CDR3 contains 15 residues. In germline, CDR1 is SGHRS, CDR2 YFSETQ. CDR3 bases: TGCGCCAGCAGTTTGGCGACAGAGGAAACAGATACGCAGTATTTT. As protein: CASSLATEETDTQYF.

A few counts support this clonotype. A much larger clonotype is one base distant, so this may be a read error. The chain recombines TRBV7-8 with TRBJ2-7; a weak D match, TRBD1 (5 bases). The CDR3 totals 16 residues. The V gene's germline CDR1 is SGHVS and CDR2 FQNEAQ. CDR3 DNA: TGTGCCAGCAGCTTACGGACCCAGACAGTCTCCTACGAGCACTACTTC. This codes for CASSLRTQTVSYEHYF.

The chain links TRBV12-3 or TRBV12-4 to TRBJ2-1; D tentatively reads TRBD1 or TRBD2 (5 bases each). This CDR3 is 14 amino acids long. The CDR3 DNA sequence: TGTGGCAGTACTACGGGTCAGAGGGGCACTGAGCAGTTCTTC. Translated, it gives CGSTTGQRGTEQFF.

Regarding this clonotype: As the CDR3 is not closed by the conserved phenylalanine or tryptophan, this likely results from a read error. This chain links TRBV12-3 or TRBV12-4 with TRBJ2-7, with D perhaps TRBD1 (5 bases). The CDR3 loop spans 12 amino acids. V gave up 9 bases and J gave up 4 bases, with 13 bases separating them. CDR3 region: CASSADSYEQYS. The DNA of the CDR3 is TGTGCCAGTAGTGCAGACAGTTACGAGCAGTACTCC.

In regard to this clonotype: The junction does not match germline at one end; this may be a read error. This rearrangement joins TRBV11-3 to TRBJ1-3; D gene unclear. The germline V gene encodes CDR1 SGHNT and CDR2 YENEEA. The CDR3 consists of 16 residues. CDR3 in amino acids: CVSAFRCGYSGNTIYF. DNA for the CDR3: TGTGTCAGCGCCTTCCGGTGTGGCTACTCTGGAAACACCATATATTTT. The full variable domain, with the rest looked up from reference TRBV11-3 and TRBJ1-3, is EAGVVQSPRYKIIEKKQPVAFWCNPISGHNTLYWYLQNLGQGPELLIRYENEEAVDDSQLPKDRFSAERLKGVDSTLKIQPAELGDSAVYLCVSAFRCGYSGNTIYFGEGSWLTVV.

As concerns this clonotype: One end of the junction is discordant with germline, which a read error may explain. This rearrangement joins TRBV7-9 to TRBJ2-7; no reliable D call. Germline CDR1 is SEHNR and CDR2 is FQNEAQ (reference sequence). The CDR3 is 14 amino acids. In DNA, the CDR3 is TGTGCCAGCAGCTTAGCGGGTCCCGCTTACGAGCAGCACTTC. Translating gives CASSLAGPAYEQHF.

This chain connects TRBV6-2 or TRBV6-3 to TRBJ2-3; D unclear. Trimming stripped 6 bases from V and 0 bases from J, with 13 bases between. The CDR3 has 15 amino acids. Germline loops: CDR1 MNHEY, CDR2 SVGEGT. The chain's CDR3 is CASRKRQASTDTQYF. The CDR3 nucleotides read TGTGCCAGCAGGAAACGGCAAGCTAGCACAGATACGCAGTATTTT.

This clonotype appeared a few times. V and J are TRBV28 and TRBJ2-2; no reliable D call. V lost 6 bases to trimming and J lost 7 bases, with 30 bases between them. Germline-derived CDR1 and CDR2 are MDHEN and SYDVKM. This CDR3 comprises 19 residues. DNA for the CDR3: TGTGCCAGCAGAGTTCAACGGCGTGGGGTGTTCCGAGGTGGCGGGGAGCTGTTTTTT. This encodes CASRVQRRGVFRGGGELFF.

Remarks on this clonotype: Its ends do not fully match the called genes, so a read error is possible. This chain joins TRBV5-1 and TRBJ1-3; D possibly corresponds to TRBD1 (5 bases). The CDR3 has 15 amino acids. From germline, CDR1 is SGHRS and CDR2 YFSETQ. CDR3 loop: CTSSLGDFSGNTIYF. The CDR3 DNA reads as TGCACCAGCAGCTTGGGGGATTTCTCTGGAAATACCATATATTTT.

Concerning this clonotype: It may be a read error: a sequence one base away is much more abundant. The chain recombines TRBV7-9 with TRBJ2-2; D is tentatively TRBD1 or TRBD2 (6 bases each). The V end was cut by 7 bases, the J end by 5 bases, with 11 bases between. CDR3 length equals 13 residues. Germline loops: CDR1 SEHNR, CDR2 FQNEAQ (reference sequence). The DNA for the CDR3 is TGTGCCAGCAACCAAGGGGGGACCGGGGAGCTGTTTTTT. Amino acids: CASNQGGTGELFF. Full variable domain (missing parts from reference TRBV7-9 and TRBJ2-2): DTGVSQNPRHKITKRGQNVTFRCDPISEHNRLYWYRQTLGQGPEFLTYFQNEAQLEKSRLLSDRFSAERPKGSFSTLEIQRTEQGDSAMYLCASNQGGTGELFFGEGSRLTVL.

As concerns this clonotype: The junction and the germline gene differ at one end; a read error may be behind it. The CDR3 coding sequence is TGCAGCGCTGACCAAGGGCTCAGGGAGCTGGTTTTT. As protein: CSADQGLRELVF. The V and J genes are TRBV29-1 and TRBJ2-2; D may be TRBD1 or TRBD2 (5 bases each). The germline CDR1 and CDR2 sequences are SQVTM and ANQGSEA. This CDR3 is 12 amino acids long.

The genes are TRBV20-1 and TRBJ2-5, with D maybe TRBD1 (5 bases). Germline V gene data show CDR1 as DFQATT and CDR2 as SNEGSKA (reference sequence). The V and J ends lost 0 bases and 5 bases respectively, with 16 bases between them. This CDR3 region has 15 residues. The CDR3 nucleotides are TGCAGTGCTAGAGATGGGGCAGGGTACGGGGAGACCCAGTACTTC. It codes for CSARDGAGYGETQYF.

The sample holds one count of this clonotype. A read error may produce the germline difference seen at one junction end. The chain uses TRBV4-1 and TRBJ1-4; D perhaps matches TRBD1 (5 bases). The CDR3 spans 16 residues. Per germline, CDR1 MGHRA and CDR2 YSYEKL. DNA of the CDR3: TGCGCCAGCAACCAAGATCAGGCGAGGGGAAACGAAAAAATGTTTTTT. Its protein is CASNQDQARGNEKMFF.

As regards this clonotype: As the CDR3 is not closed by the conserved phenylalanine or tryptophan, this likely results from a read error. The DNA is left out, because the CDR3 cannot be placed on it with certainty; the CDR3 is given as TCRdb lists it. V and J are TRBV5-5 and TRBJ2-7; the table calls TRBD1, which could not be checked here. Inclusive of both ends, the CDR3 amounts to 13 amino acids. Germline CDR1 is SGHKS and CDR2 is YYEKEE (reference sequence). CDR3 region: CASSFNPGGERYS.

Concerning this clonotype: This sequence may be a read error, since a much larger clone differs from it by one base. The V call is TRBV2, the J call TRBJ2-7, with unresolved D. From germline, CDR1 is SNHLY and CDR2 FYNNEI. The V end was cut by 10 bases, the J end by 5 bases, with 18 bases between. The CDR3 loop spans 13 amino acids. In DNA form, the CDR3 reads TGTGCCAATACCCCAGTGTCCGGCGACGAGCAGTACTTC. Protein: CANTPVSGDEQYF.

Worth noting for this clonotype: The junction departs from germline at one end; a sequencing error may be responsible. CDR3 bases: TGCGCCAGCAGCCAAAGGTATTCAGCGGACACGGTCGGGGCCAACGTCCTGACTTTT. Translated, it gives CASSQRYSADTVGANVLTF. The chain carries TRBV4-1 and TRBJ2-6; D may be TRBD1 or TRBD2 (5 bases each). Germline loops: CDR1 MGHRA, CDR2 YSYEKL. This CDR3 spans 19 amino acids.

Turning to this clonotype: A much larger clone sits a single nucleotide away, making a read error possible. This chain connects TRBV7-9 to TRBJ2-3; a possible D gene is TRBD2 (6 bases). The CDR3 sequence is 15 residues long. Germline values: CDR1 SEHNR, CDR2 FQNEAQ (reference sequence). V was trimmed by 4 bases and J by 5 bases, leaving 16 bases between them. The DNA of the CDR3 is TGTGCCAGCAGCTCAGACTACGGGGGAAAAGATACGCAGTATTTT. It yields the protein CASSSDYGGKDTQYF.

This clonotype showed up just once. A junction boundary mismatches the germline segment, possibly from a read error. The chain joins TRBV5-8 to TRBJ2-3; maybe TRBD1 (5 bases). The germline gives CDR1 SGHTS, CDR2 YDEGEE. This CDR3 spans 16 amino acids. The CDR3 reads CGSSPVTVTYTDTQYF. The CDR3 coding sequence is TGTGGCAGCAGCCCTGTGACAGTAACATACACAGATACGCAGTATTTT.

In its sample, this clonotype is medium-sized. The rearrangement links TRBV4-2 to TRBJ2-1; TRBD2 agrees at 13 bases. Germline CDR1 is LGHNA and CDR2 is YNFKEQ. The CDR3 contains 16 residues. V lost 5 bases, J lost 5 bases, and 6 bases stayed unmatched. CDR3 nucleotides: TGTGCCAGCAGCGTAACCGGGACTAGCGGGGACAATGAGCAGTTCTTC. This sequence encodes CASSVTGTSGDNEQFF.

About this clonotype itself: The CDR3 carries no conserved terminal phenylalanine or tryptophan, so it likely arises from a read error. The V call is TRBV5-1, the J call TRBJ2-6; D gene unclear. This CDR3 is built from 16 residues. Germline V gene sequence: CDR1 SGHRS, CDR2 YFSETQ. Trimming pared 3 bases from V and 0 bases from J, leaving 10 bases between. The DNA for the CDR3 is TGCGCCAGCAGCTCCCAGGAGTACTCTGGGGCCAACGTCCTGACTATC. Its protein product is CASSSQEYSGANVLTI.

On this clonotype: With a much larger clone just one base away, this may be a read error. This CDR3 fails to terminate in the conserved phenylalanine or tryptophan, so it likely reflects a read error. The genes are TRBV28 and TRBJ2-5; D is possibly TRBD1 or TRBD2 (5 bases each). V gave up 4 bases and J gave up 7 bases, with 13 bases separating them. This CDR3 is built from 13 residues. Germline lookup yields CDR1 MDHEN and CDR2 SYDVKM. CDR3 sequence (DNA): TGTGCCAGCAGTTCCGGGACGACATGGACCCAGTACCTC. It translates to CASSSGTTWTQYL.

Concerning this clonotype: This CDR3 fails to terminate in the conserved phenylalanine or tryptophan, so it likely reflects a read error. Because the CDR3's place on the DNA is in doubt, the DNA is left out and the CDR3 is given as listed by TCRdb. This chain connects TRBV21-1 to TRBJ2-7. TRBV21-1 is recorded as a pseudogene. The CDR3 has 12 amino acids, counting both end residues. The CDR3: CASSGGSYEQYS.

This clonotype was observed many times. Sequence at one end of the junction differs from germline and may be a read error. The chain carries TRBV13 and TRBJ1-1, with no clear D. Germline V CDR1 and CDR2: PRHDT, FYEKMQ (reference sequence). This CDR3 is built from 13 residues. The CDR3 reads CASGLTQNTEAFF. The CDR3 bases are TGTGCCAGCGGCTTAACGCAGAACACTGAAGCTTTCTTT.